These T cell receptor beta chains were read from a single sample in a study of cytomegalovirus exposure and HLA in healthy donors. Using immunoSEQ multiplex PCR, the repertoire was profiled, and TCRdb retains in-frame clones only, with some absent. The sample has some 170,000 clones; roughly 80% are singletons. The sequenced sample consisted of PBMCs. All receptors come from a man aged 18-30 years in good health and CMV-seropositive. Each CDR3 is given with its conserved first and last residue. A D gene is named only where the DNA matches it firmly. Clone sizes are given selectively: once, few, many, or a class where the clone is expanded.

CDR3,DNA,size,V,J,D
CASATGVNEQYF,TGTGCCAGCGCGACAGGGGTGAACGAGCAGTACTTC,.,TRBV2,TRBJ2-7,TRBD1
CASRTVATNEKLFF,TGCGCCAGCCGGACAGTCGCAACTAATGAAAAACTGTTTTTT,.,TRBV4-1,TRBJ1-4,.
CASSVNTGELFF,TGTGCCAGCAGCGTAAACACCGGGGAGCTGTTTTTT,few,TRBV13,TRBJ2-2,.
CASSSQGSGNTIYF,TGTGCCAGCAGCTCGCAGGGCTCTGGAAACACCATATATTTT,once,TRBV7-6,TRBJ1-3,.
CATSRGGTEETQYF,TGTGCCACCAGCAGAGGTGGGACTGAAGAGACCCAGTACTTC,.,TRBV15,TRBJ2-5,.
CASRLTGTYTEAFF,TGTGCCAGCAGACTTACAGGGACCTACACTGAAGCTTTCTTT,.,TRBV27,TRBJ1-1,.
CASSLGTGGEQYF,TGTGCCAGCAGCCTAGGGACTGGTGGGGAGCAGTACTTC,.,TRBV7-9,TRBJ2-7,.
CASSLDREYGYTF,TGCGCCAGCAGCTTGGACAGGGAGTATGGCTACACCTTC,.,TRBV5-1,TRBJ1-2,.
CASSLLAGRAPLHF,TGTGCCAGCAGTTTACTGGCAGGGAGGGCACCCCTCCACTTT,.,TRBV27,TRBJ1-6,.
CASSIQRVGNQPQHF,TGTGCCAGTAGTATACAGAGGGTTGGCAATCAGCCCCAGCATTTT,.,TRBV19,TRBJ1-5,.
CASSLGASAYNEQFF,TGTGCCAGCAGCTTGGGGGCTAGCGCCTACAATGAGCAGTTCTTC,.,TRBV5-4,TRBJ2-1,.
CASSQDSGRSKETQYF,TGCGCCAGCAGCCAAGATAGCGGGAGGTCAAAGGAGACCCAGTACTTC,.,TRBV4-1,TRBJ2-5,TRBD2
CASSSIYIAGGYGYTF,TGTGCCAGCAGTTCTATTTATATTGCCGGGGGGTATGGCTACACCTTC,.,TRBV6-5,TRBJ1-2,.
CASSLDSTYEQYF,TGTGCCAGCAGCTTGGACAGTACCTACGAGCAGTACTTC,.,TRBV5-6,TRBJ2-7,.
CASSFHGQDPLNYGYTF,TGTGCCAGCAGTTTCCACGGACAAGACCCCCTTAACTATGGCTACACCTTC,few,TRBV27,TRBJ1-2,.
CASSQPGLAGGFGNEQFF,TGTGCCAGCAGCCAACCGGGACTAGCGGGGGGGTTCGGAAATGAGCAGTTCTTC,.,TRBV7-3,TRBJ2-1,TRBD2
CAIRGDSNQPQHF,TGTGCCATCAGGGGGGACTCCAATCAGCCCCAGCATTTT,.,TRBV10-3,TRBJ1-5,.
CASSSPISGTTGANVLTF,TGCGCCAGCAGCTCGCCCATTAGCGGGACTACTGGGGCCAACGTCCTGACTTTC,once,TRBV5-1,TRBJ2-6,TRBD2
CASSSGQANTEAFF,TGTGCCAGCAGTTCAGGACAGGCGAACACTGAAGCTTTCTTT,.,TRBV5-5,TRBJ1-1,TRBD1
CASSEGGRGPDQPQHF,TGTGCCAGCAGTGAAGGAGGCAGGGGGCCCGATCAGCCCCAGCATTTT,.,TRBV2,TRBJ1-5,TRBD1
CASSLYRGYGYTF,TGTGCCAGCAGCTTATATCGGGGCTATGGCTACACCTTC,.,TRBV7-2,TRBJ1-2,.
CASSFVRQGDSPLHF,TGTGCCAGCAGTTTTGTGAGACAGGGAGATTCACCCCTCCACTTT,.,TRBV6-5,TRBJ1-6,TRBD1
CASSVTRDRAHAGELFF,TGTGCCAGCAGCGTCACCCGGGACAGGGCACATGCCGGGGAGCTGTTTTTT,.,TRBV7-8,TRBJ2-2,TRBD1
CASSPGDRDRASGYTF,TGTGCCAGCAGCCCTGGGGACCGGGACAGGGCGTCTGGCTACACCTTC,.,TRBV5-5,TRBJ1-2,TRBD1
CASTVDLVTEAFF,TGTGCCAGCACGGTCGATCTCGTCACTGAAGCTTTCTTT,.,TRBV2,TRBJ1-1,.
CASSVAGAYEQYF,TGTGCCAGCAGCGTAGCGGGAGCCTACGAGCAGTACTTC,once,TRBV7-8,TRBJ2-7,TRBD2
CASMGDSPTVRIYTEAFF,TGCGCCAGCATGGGGGACAGCCCGACTGTGCGGATTTACACTGAAGCTTTCTTT,.,TRBV10-1,TRBJ1-1,TRBD1
CASSPRDRGRSPLHF,TGTGCCAGCAGCCCCAGGGACAGGGGAAGATCACCCCTCCACTTT,few,TRBV5-6,TRBJ1-6,TRBD1
CASIGQGAYNEQFF,TGTGCCAGCATCGGACAGGGGGCCTACAATGAGCAGTTCTTC,.,TRBV27,TRBJ2-1,TRBD1
CSSSSLADREAFF,TGTTCCAGCAGCTCACTAGCGGACAGAGAAGCTTTCTTT,.,TRBV7-9,TRBJ1-1,.
CASSMGTPGAYEQYF,TGTGCCAGTAGTATGGGGACCCCAGGGGCGTACGAGCAGTACTTC,.,TRBV19,TRBJ2-7,.
CASSWGQGSTDTQYF,TGTGCCAGCAGTTGGGGACAGGGGAGCACAGATACGCAGTATTTT,.,TRBV27,TRBJ2-3,TRBD1
CASSLKTSGRGTDTQYF,TGTGCCAGCAGCTTAAAGACTAGCGGGAGGGGCACAGATACGCAGTATTTT,.,TRBV11-2,TRBJ2-3,TRBD2
CSVEWDRGYEQYF,TGCAGCGTTGAGTGGGACAGGGGATACGAGCAGTACTTC,.,TRBV29-1,TRBJ2-7,TRBD1
CASSSQQGMKYEQYF,TGCGCCAGCAGCTCGCAACAGGGCATGAAGTACGAGCAGTACTTC,.,TRBV5-1,TRBJ2-7,.
CASSLFPQETQYF,TGTGCCAGCAGTTTATTCCCACAAGAGACCCAGTACTTC,.,TRBV27,TRBJ2-5,.
CASSPTSGSNTEAFF,TGTGCCAGCTCACCAACCAGTGGCTCGAACACTGAAGCTTTCTTT,.,TRBV18,TRBJ1-1,.
CASSRGTPGHEQFF,TGTGCCAGCAGCAGAGGGACACCAGGCCATGAGCAGTTCTTC,.,TRBV7-6,TRBJ2-1,.
CASSAAGGPSYEQYF,TGTGCCAGCAGCGCAGCGGGGGGACCATCCTACGAGCAGTACTTC,.,TRBV5-4,TRBJ2-7,TRBD2
CASSLLGVVTEAFF,TGTGCCAGCAGCTTACTAGGGGTGGTCACTGAAGCTTTCTTT,.,TRBV7-2,TRBJ1-1,.
CASSLAKTSGGLAQYF,TGTGCCAGCAGCTTGGCCAAGACTAGCGGGGGACTAGCGCAGTATTTT,.,TRBV5-4,TRBJ2-3,TRBD2